The present TCR beta chain was sequenced within a study of early T cells in non-severe SARS-CoV-2 infection. About the study: Sequencing was performed on bulk RNA from unsorted whole blood, leaving chains unpaired.

Trimming cost V 6 bases and J 0 bases, with 12 bases left between them. CDR3 length: 15 amino acids. The germline CDR1 and CDR2 sequences are DFQATT and SNEGSKA (reference sequence). A single record per CDR3 protein comes from TCRdb applying MiXCR to the 5' RACE reads. The sample lists about 30,000 distinct CDR3 sequences, about 5% seen once, with 3.5% in the top ten. This clonotype was counted between two and nine times. This sequence joins TRBV20-1 and TRBJ2-6; D may be TRBD2 (6 bases). The sequenced sample was whole blood. The receptor was isolated from an adult who was a healthcare worker with PCR-confirmed SARS-CoV-2 infection or an uninfected control (not recorded which). CDR3 nucleotide sequence: TGCAGTGCACAAGCGCGGGACTCTGGGGCCAACGTCCTGACTTTC. It yields the protein CSAQARDSGANVLTF.